This T cell receptor beta chain was found in a study of blood T cell repertoires in COVID-19. Profiled with immunoSEQ multiplex PCR; TCRdb holds only in-frame clones, not every one. Counted here are around 200,000 clones, 85% occurring once; the ten biggest clones make up 18%. Participant age was roughly 18 to 89 years, and participants resided in roughly 25 US areas. Cohort assignment relied on participant-reported clinical history. This sequence originates from a middle-aged man who had recovered from COVID-19. The sequencing sample was made of PBMCs or T cells enriched from blood (not recorded which).

CDR3 loop: CASSITSTDTQYF. The CDR3 DNA follows: TGTGCCAGCAGCATAACTAGCACAGATACGCAGTATTTT. The V and J genes are TRBV7-8 and TRBJ2-3; unclear D gene. Trimming removed 5 bases at V and 0 bases at J, with 6 bases between. Germline CDR1 and CDR2: SGHVS and FQNEAQ. The CDR3 has 13 amino acids. Supplemented by reference TRBV7-8 and TRBJ2-3, the full variable domain reads GAGVSQSPRYKVAKRGQDVALRCDPISGHVSLFWYQQALGQGPEFLTYFQNEAQLDKSGLPSDRFFAERPEGSVSTLKIQRTQQEDSAVYLCASSITSTDTQYFGPGTRLTVL.